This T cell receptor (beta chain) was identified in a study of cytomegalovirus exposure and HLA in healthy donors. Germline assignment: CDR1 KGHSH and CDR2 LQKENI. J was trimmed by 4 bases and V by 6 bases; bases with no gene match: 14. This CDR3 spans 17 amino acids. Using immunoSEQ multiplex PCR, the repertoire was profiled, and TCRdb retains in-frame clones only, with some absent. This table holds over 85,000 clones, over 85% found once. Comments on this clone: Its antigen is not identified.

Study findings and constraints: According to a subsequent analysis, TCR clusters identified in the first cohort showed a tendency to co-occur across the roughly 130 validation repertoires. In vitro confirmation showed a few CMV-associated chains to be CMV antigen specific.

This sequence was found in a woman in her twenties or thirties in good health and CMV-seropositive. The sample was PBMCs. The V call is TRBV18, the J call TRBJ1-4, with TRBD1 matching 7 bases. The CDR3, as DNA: TGTGCCAGCTCTGACCGGGACAGCCATCCCTTTAATGAAAAACTGTTTTTT. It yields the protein CASSDRDSHPFNEKLFF. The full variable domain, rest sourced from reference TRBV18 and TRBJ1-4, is NAGVMQNPRHLVRRRGQEARLRCSPMKGHSHVYWYRQLPEEGLKFMVYLQKENIIDESGMPKERFSAEFPKEGPSILRIQQVVRGDSAAYFCASSDRDSHPFNEKLFFGSGTQLSVL.